This is a list of T cell receptor beta chains from one sample in a study of monozygotic twins with inflammatory bowel disease. TCRdb reprocessed the 5' RACE reads, with one entry per CDR3 protein and no DNA. The specimen's table records approximately 210,000 distinct CDR3 sequences. Sequencing used blood. The receptor set was obtained from a human donor with ulcerative colitis or Crohn's disease, or a healthy co-twin of an affected twin (not recorded which). Each CDR3 is given with its conserved first and last residue.

j_call,v_call,cdr3_aa
TRBJ2-7,TRBV4-2,CASSPREEGYEQYF
TRBJ2-3,TRBV6-1,CATQSPNDGTDTQYF
TRBJ2-1,TRBV24-1,CATSESGLEQFF
TRBJ2-5,TRBV12-3/TRBV12-4,CASRGTATVAQYF
TRBJ1-1,TRBV20-1,CSAQPGGRVTEAFF
TRBJ1-2,TRBV4-2,CASSVSRDYGYTF
TRBJ2-7,TRBV12-3/TRBV12-4,CASRRQGPSEQYF
TRBJ2-3,TRBV4-1,CASSQTATGWDTQYF
TRBJ1-1,TRBV6-1,CASSEGAGRMDTEAFF
TRBJ2-1,TRBV5-6,CASSLVVNRPSGNEQFF
TRBJ2-1,TRBV5-1,CASRIIAGALNEQFF
TRBJ2-4,TRBV6-5,CASSYAGQGSDIQYF
TRBJ2-1,TRBV19,CASSAPPGQVTPYNEQFF
TRBJ1-3,TRBV6-5,CASSYSQEGSAGNTIYF
TRBJ2-7,TRBV5-6,CASARQGASYEQYF
TRBJ1-1,TRBV5-1,CASSSPYMNTEAFF
TRBJ1-2,TRBV6-1,CASSRDRGLDYGYTF
TRBJ1-6,TRBV6-1,CASKLNKDDNSPLHF
TRBJ2-7,TRBV27,CASSFDGYEQYF
TRBJ2-2,TRBV5-1,CASSALQDHTGELFF
TRBJ2-2,TRBV6-1,CASKGALSGEGTGELFF
TRBJ1-3,TRBV7-3,CASSLRPGAGNTIYF
TRBJ2-4,TRBV7-2,CASSSSWAGENIQYF
TRBJ2-3,TRBV4-2,CASSLHFGTGGGTDTQYF
TRBJ2-1,TRBV4-3,CASSQGQGWGNEQFF
TRBJ1-5,TRBV12-3/TRBV12-4,CASSTSVRSNQPQHF
TRBJ2-1,TRBV11-2,CASSQSGEGNEQFF
TRBJ2-3,TRBV12-3/TRBV12-4,CASSGIGGIADTQYF
TRBJ2-1,TRBV19,CASVDRGGEQFF
TRBJ2-7,TRBV2,CASSEVDRRTYEQYF
TRBJ1-1,TRBV12-3/TRBV12-4,CASTAQAGTGATFF
TRBJ1-4,TRBV3-1,CASSSTGTLAEKLFF
TRBJ2-7,TRBV10-3,CAISGGSLGSYEQYF
TRBJ2-7,TRBV10-3,CAIRPGTQGWEEQYF
TRBJ2-2,TRBV5-1,CASSLQTGYTGELFF
TRBJ1-2,TRBV12-3/TRBV12-4,CASSSQGVFYGYTF
TRBJ2-5,TRBV20-1,CSARDGVLQETQYF
TRBJ2-5,TRBV5-4,CASSFRGTEETQYF
TRBJ1-5,TRBV21-1,CASTEEDRGKSGGYQPQHF
TRBJ1-1,TRBV5-1,CASSTLTGENTEAFF
TRBJ2-1,TRBV20-1,CSAFKQNEQFF
TRBJ2-2,TRBV2,CASSVSEAHFNTGELFF
TRBJ1-6,TRBV5-1,CASAEVTGTGFIDFSPLHF
TRBJ1-1,TRBV20-1,CSAKTTRGDTEAFF